These T cell receptor beta chains were read from a single sample in a study of T-cell reconstitution after alpha-beta-depleted transplantation in children. In TCRdb, the PCR reads were re-called with MiXCR into one record per CDR3 protein. The sample holds about 540,000 distinct CDR3 sequences, around 27% seen once. The sample was PBMCs, taken before TCRalphabeta/CD19-depleted stem cell transplant. These receptors originate from a boy in the first two years of life with Wiskott-Aldrich syndrome, due to receive a stem cell transplant. Both conserved end residues are part of each CDR3. The order of the fields is J gene, D gene, V gene, CDR3 protein. D genes are given only for firm matches.

>TRBJ2-5|TRBD2|TRBV5-6
CASSTQGLAGSQYF
>TRBJ2-4|TRBD2|TRBV19
CASSITASGKNIQYF
>TRBJ2-3|TRBD2|TRBV5-1
CASSLAPSGRTDTQYF
>TRBJ2-1|TRBD2|TRBV7-9
CTGGTYNEQFF
>TRBJ1-2|-|TRBV2
CASSERPTYGYTF
>TRBJ1-2|-|TRBV10-2
CASSEKRQRGGYTF
>TRBJ2-7|TRBD2|TRBV20-1
CSASGLAGAYEQYF
>TRBJ2-1|-|TRBV20-1
CSATGSWRSYNEQFF
>TRBJ1-5|TRBD1|TRBV7-2
CASSFGDRDNQPQHF
>TRBJ2-4|-|TRBV20-1
CSARDLGRPLAKNIQYF
>TRBJ2-2|TRBD2|TRBV5-1
CASSHGLAGPNTGELFF
>TRBJ1-2|-|TRBV5-1
CASSLVAAYGYTF
>TRBJ2-7|-|TRBV4-1
CASSLVDSADEQYF
>TRBJ2-2|-|TRBV12-3/TRBV12-4
CASTYPGRTGELFF
>TRBJ2-1|-|TRBV5-1
CASSLEGSYNEQFF
>TRBJ2-7|-|TRBV4-1
CASSHGLPSSYEQYF
>TRBJ2-1|-|TRBV5-1
CASRNRGSYNEQFF
>TRBJ2-3|TRBD2|TRBV5-1
CASSNSGRGTDTQYF
>TRBJ1-6|-|TRBV11-2
CASSPQPRVISPLHF
>TRBJ1-2|TRBD1|TRBV7-2
CASSLGPDRTNYGYTF
>TRBJ2-7|-|TRBV5-1
CASQGAASYEQYF
>TRBJ2-3|-|TRBV5-1
CASSLVAITTDTQYF
>TRBJ2-5|TRBD1|TRBV4-1
CASSQVRGTGVQTQYF
>TRBJ2-1|TRBD2|TRBV20-1
CTPSGNYNEQFF
>TRBJ2-7|-|TRBV20-1
CSARGPGYEQYF
>TRBJ2-5|TRBD2|TRBV7-2
CASSFQWGEGETQYF
>TRBJ2-6|-|TRBV28
CASSLPPVGANVLTF
>TRBJ2-2|-|TRBV5-1
CASSLGVTSRDTGELFF
>TRBJ2-1|TRBD2|TRBV20-1
CSADDSGRARDEQFF
>TRBJ1-1|-|TRBV5-1
CASSLGQNWREAFF
>TRBJ2-7|TRBD2|TRBV18
CASSPGTRSFEQYF
>TRBJ2-1|TRBD2|TRBV4-1
CASSQDLLAGASSYNEQFF
>TRBJ2-3|TRBD1|TRBV27
CASSLRGQGGTDTQYF
>TRBJ2-5|TRBD2|TRBV20-1
CSAPRGGGRVWETQYF
>TRBJ2-7|-|TRBV20-1
CSAGRDFYYEQYF
>TRBJ1-4|-|TRBV7-8
CASSLYGRASEKLFF
>TRBJ1-5|-|TRBV25-1
CASSDRANQPQHF
>TRBJ2-5|-|TRBV9
CASSVGGGMTETQYF
>TRBJ2-5|TRBD2|TRBV20-1
CSATQTSGRALKETQYF
>TRBJ2-7|TRBD2|TRBV7-2
CASSSAGLAGAGEQYF
>TRBJ1-1|-|TRBV7-9
CASSLGAGQNTEAFF
>TRBJ2-5|TRBD1|TRBV5-1
CASSKRQGVIQETQYF
>TRBJ2-1|-|TRBV20-1
CSAEVPGRSYNEQFF
>TRBJ2-1|-|TRBV28
CASSLVVASQNEQFF
>TRBJ2-5|-|TRBV7-2
CASSLGAQYQETQYF
>TRBJ2-1|TRBD2|TRBV12-3/TRBV12-4
CASRATSVSYNEQFF